This T cell receptor beta chain was recovered during a study of blood T cells in healthy people across ages. Regarding this clonotype: Antigen specificity is unknown. The junction differs from germline at one of its ends, possibly a read error.

Then a second PCR, running roughly 7 to 11 cycles, was carried out with a sample-barcoded 5' primer and a J-beta primer mix. TCRdb ran MiXCR on the 5' RACE reads and lists one entry per CDR3 protein. Of some 1.7 million distinct CDR3 sequences in the sample, approximately 30% were seen once. Whole-study results and caveats: While age rose, TCR beta diversity per million T cells dropped in a roughly linear way.

Each of the donors had around 9 milliliters of peripheral blood drawn into EDTA-treated Vacutainer tubes. CDR3 length: 11 amino acids. Germline V gene sequence: CDR1 SGHAT, CDR2 FQNNGV. The specimen was blood. This receptor was taken from a woman in her thirties in good health. This chain connects TRBV11-2 to TRBJ2-4; D is uncertain. The DNA end is more similar to TRBJ2-7, so the J call may be wrong. Here the CDR3 reads CAGSWGYEQYF. CDR3 nucleotide sequence: TGTGCCGGCAGCTGGGGCTACGAGCAGTACTTC.